This T cell receptor beta chain originates from a study of T cell responses to AZD1222 COVID-19 vaccine. Overall study results and limits: Spike-specific TCR breadth and depth were elevated following two AZD1222 doses.

Trimming stripped 4 bases from V and 4 bases from J, with 10 bases between. This CDR3 region has 14 residues. Per germline, CDR1 SGHAT and CDR2 FQNNGV. Concerning this clone itself: Its target is unknown.

The repertoire was sequenced with immunoSEQ multiplex PCR; TCRdb's copy has only in-frame clones and lacks some. The repertoire holds some 120,000 clones, 86% seen once, with about 7.8% in the top ten. Sample: peripheral blood, taken on day 0 of AZD1222 vaccination. The chain carries TRBV11-2 and TRBJ2-2, with D perhaps TRBD2 (5 bases). The clonotype comes from an adult in good health. As DNA, the CDR3 is TGTGCCAGCAGCTCAATTAGCGTCACCGGGGAGCTGTTTTTT. This translates into CASSSISVTGELFF.